The source of this T cell receptor beta chain is a study of spatial heterogeneity in lung cancer. Time point described: blood at routine non-recurrence follow-up after resection. This clonotype showed up just a few times. Germline CDR1 and CDR2: ENHRY and SYGVKD. V dropped 6 bases and J dropped 6; count of bases not matched to a gene: 13. The CDR3 consists of 15 residues. A single record per CDR3 protein comes from TCRdb applying MiXCR to the 5' RACE reads. The table shows 110,000 or so distinct CDR3 sequences, with approximately 10% occurring only once. Specimen: PBMCs, collected at follow-up. The source is a female donor with early-stage non-small cell lung cancer. This chain links TRBV10-3 with TRBJ1-2; 7 nucleotides align to TRBD1. CDR3 DNA: TGTGCCATCAGGCAGAATTACAGGGGATCGAATGGCTACACCTTC. Encoded protein: CAIRQNYRGSNGYTF.